The rows below give T cell receptor beta chains drawn from one sample of a study of T cell repertoires in cytomegalovirus infection. No antigen is known for these receptors. TCRdb passed the reads through MiXCR, listing each CDR3 protein once. Altogether 650,000 to 900,000 distinct CDR3 sequences are present, roughly 33% being singletons, with the ten largest covering 9.5% to 15%. The material sequenced was cultured CD8+ T cells from PBMCs, taken from culture after CMV antigen stimulation. Receptor source: a human donor in good health (CMV status not recorded). Some clones in this sample may be carry-over from other donors' samples. Each CDR3 is given without its conserved first and last residue. Each record gives: clone size, V gene, D gene, J gene, CDR3 protein. A D gene is named only where the DNA matches it firmly. The size entry is marked missing in some rows and otherwise reads once, few, many or a size class.

few	TRBV7-6	NA	TRBJ1-1	ASSLAGDTRAF
few	TRBV7-8	NA	TRBJ2-5	ASSLALGWGQETQY
many	TRBV5-1	NA	TRBJ2-1	ASSLQGESSYNEQF
few	TRBV5-1	NA	TRBJ2-3	ASSPDFLFTQDTQY
NA	TRBV7-6	NA	TRBJ2-2	ASSLDLGPIGTGELF
few	TRBV27	NA	TRBJ2-7	ASSLRGGGGYEQY
few	TRBV12-3/TRBV12-4	NA	TRBJ1-1	ASGAGLTEAF
few	TRBV27	TRBD1	TRBJ2-5	ASSRILTGKGETQY
NA	TRBV10-3	NA	TRBJ2-3	AIRTLLSTDTQY
NA	TRBV25-1	NA	TRBJ1-5	ASSEWGGNQPQH
NA	TRBV29-1	TRBD2	TRBJ2-1	SVGGGSYNEQF
few	TRBV9	NA	TRBJ1-5	ASSVGGKNQPQH
few	TRBV7-9	NA	TRBJ2-1	ASGVAAAEYNEQF
NA	TRBV19	NA	TRBJ1-1	ASGRGYTEAF
NA	TRBV7-9	TRBD1	TRBJ2-2	ASSSFGQALLNTGELF
NA	TRBV5-4	NA	TRBJ2-5	ASSLGEGLVETQY
many	TRBV6-5	TRBD1	TRBJ2-1	ASSYSMSGGYNEQF
few	TRBV11-2	NA	TRBJ1-4	ASSPPQLQLF
few	TRBV12-3/TRBV12-4	NA	TRBJ1-5	ASRVSNQPQH
NA	TRBV6-5	NA	TRBJ1-2	ASRGGNGYT
NA	TRBV7-8	NA	TRBJ2-5	ASSSRELRQETQY
few	TRBV7-9	TRBD1	TRBJ1-2	ASSRPTGRDGYT
NA	TRBV15	NA	TRBJ1-5	ATSVGGNNQPQH
few	TRBV27	TRBD2	TRBJ2-7	ASSLTWTRRNSEQY
NA	TRBV2	TRBD2	TRBJ2-1	ASAGTSGGNEQF
many	TRBV28	NA	TRBJ2-1	ASRSRYNEQF
NA	TRBV27	NA	TRBJ1-2	ASSFVQGNYGYT
many	TRBV28	TRBD2	TRBJ2-3	ASRAGLGVGTHYTDTQY
few	TRBV18	TRBD2	TRBJ2-3	ASSVTSGGTDTQY
many	TRBV7-6	TRBD2	TRBJ2-3	ASSLVSGVRTDTQY
NA	TRBV27	NA	TRBJ2-7	ASSYFGPTYEQY
NA	TRBV12-5	NA	TRBJ1-4	ASGLVLRRGPEKLF